Each of the 8 T cell receptor beta chains below was sequenced from the same sample in a study of identical twins (dated by TCRdb to about 2016). Receptor libraries were prepared by 5' RACE. Sequencing was performed on an Illumina HiSeq 2000. TCRdb applied fastp at Q25 and MiXCR to the public reads, then kept only in-frame beta chains. Entries are consolidated by CDR3 protein sequence, retaining the most common genes and DNA. This sample comprises some 900,000 distinct CDR3 sequences, 9% to 15% of them detected only once. The top ten clonotypes cover around 1.6% of the sample. This sample also appeared in a second study, on yellow fever vaccine responses in identical twins.

Sequences were obtained from PBMCs. The receptors here all came from a woman between 18 and 29 years old in good health.

There are a few counts of this clonotype. The genes are TRBV5-6 and TRBJ2-7, with 8 nucleotides matching TRBD1. Losses at the gene ends were 0 bases for V and 3 bases for J; bases not matched to a gene: 2. The CDR3 totals 14 residues. Germline assignment: CDR1 SGHDT and CDR2 YYEEEE. The CDR3 sequence: CASSLGGTGYEQYV. The CDR3 DNA reads as TGTGCCAGCAGCTTGGGGGGGACAGGCTACGAGCAGTACGTC.

This clonotype was counted between two and nine times. The J gene is TRBJ1-5, the V gene TRBV20-1, with 7 positions matching TRBD1. V lost 6 bases, J lost 4 bases, and 12 bases stayed unmatched. Germline V lookup: CDR1 DFQATT, CDR2 SNEGSKA (reference sequence). CDR3 length: 15 residues. The DNA of the CDR3 is TGCAGTGCGATCCCAGGGGGGGCAATAAATCAGCCCCAGCATTTT. Translation: CSAIPGGAINQPQHF.

This clonotype has a handful of counts. V usage is TRBV11-2 and J usage is TRBJ1-1; weak D call: TRBD1 (5 bases). There are 15 residues in the CDR3. Deletions cut 1 base from V and 0 bases from J, with 9 bases between. Germline values: CDR1 SGHAT, CDR2 FQNNGV. CDR3 nucleotides: TGTGCCAGCAGCTTAGGGGACCGTATGAACACTGAAGCTTTCTTT. Translating it yields CASSLGDRMNTEAFF.

V and J are TRBV2 and TRBJ2-1, with a weak D call TRBD1 (7 bases). Between the trimmed V and J ends, which lost 2 bases and 3 bases, there was a span of 20 bases. Germline lookup yields CDR1 SNHLY and CDR2 FYNNEI. The CDR3 is made up of 18 amino acids. The CDR3 region has the DNA TGTGCCAGCAGTGAAACGGGGGCCCCGGGACAGTTCTACAATGAGCAGTTCTTC. As protein: CASSETGAPGQFYNEQFF.

This sequence joins TRBV5-5 and TRBJ2-2, with D perhaps given as TRBD1 or TRBD2 (6 bases each). The germline gives CDR1 SGHKS, CDR2 YYEKEE (reference sequence). The CDR3 length is 15 residues. Trimming pared 4 bases from V and 4 bases from J, leaving 14 bases between. CDR3 in DNA: TGTGCCAGCAGCCGGGGGCCTAATCCCACCGGGGAGCTGTTTTTT. It translates to CASSRGPNPTGELFF.

The chain couples TRBV28 to TRBJ1-1; the match to TRBD1 covers 7 bases. The germline V gene has CDR1 MDHEN and CDR2 SYDVKM. The V segment lost 0 bases and the J segment 5 bases; nucleotides outside the gene matches: 9. CDR3 size: 16 residues. The CDR3 DNA reads TGTGCCAGCAGTTTATGGGGTAAGGGGGCTAATACTGAAGCTTTCTTT. Its protein is CASSLWGKGANTEAFF.

This rearrangement joins TRBV2 to TRBJ2-7; D not certain. V lost 4 bases, J lost 5 bases, and 15 bases lay in between. The CDR3 is 14 amino acids. Germline CDR1 and CDR2: SNHLY and FYNNEI. The CDR3 sequence is CASSGKPTLDEQYF. As DNA, the CDR3 is TGTGCCAGCAGTGGAAAGCCCACCCTCGACGAGCAGTACTTC.

This clonotype was counted at least ten times. V and J are TRBV24-1 and TRBJ2-3; no reliable D call. V dropped 4 bases and J dropped 5 bases, with 6 bases sitting between them. The CDR3 covers 12 residues. Per the germline V gene, CDR1 is KGHDR and CDR2 is SFDVKD. The CDR3 coding sequence is TGTGCCACCAGTGACCGATTAGATACGCAGTATTTT. Amino acids: CATSDRLDTQYF.